This is a list of T cell receptor beta chains from one sample in a study of CD8+ T cells in alopecia areata. Some clones are missing from TCRdb's copy, which holds only in-frame ones; the method was immunoSEQ multiplex PCR. This table has 200,000 to 250,000 clones, approximately 52% appearing once. The sequencing here drew on CD4+ T cells sorted from blood, taken at week 0. Receptors originate from a human donor with alopecia areata. The CDR3 runs from the conserved cysteine through the conserved F or W. D genes are given only for firm matches. Rows give clone size only sometimes, using once, few, many, or a class for an expanded clone.

d_gene	v_gene	abundance	j_gene	CDR3nt	CDR3aa
NA	TRBV5-5	NA	TRBJ2-7	TGTGCCAGCAGACAGGTCGGAGGAGCCTACGAGCAGTACTTC	CASRQVGGAYEQYF
TRBD2	TRBV9	NA	TRBJ2-7	TGTGCCAGCAGCGTAGGTTCACTAGCGGCCTACGAGCAGTACTTC	CASSVGSLAAYEQYF
NA	TRBV7-2	NA	TRBJ1-5	TGTGCCAGCAGCTTAGATGAGGGGTTGAATCAGCCCCAGCATTTT	CASSLDEGLNQPQHF
NA	TRBV6-1	NA	TRBJ1-5	TGTGCCAGCGAGCCCCCGGATCAGCCCCAGCATTTT	CASEPPDQPQHF
NA	TRBV6-5	NA	TRBJ1-1	TGTGCCAGCAGTTATTTACAGGGAGGCACTGAAGCTTTCTTT	CASSYLQGGTEAFF
NA	TRBV5-1	NA	TRBJ2-2	TGCGCCAGCAGCTTGCAGGCAGGCGCCGGGGAGCTGTTTTTT	CASSLQAGAGELFF
TRBD1	TRBV6-1	NA	TRBJ1-2	TGTGCCAGCGGGAGGACAGGCGCAACCTATGGCTACACCTTC	CASGRTGATYGYTF
TRBD2	TRBV4-1	NA	TRBJ2-5	TGCGCCAGCAGGAAACAGGGACTAGCGGATCAAGAGACCCAGTACTTC	CASRKQGLADQETQYF
NA	TRBV7-9	NA	TRBJ1-4	TGTGCCAGCAGCCTCGGCAATGAAAAACTGTTTTTT	CASSLGNEKLFF
NA	TRBV18	few	TRBJ2-3	TGTGCCAGCTCACCACGGGGTCTAGGCACAGATACGCAGTATTTT	CASSPRGLGTDTQYF
TRBD1	TRBV27	once	TRBJ1-1	TGTGCCAGCAGTCCGGGACAGGGGACTTATGAAGCTTTCTTT	CASSPGQGTYEAFF
TRBD1	TRBV30	NA	TRBJ2-5	TGTGCCTGGAGCTTGTACGGGACAGGGGGCGGCGAGACCCAGTACTTC	CAWSLYGTGGGETQYF
NA	TRBV5-5	NA	TRBJ2-2	TGTGCCAGCAGCTTGGAGTGGGGGAACACCGGGGAGCTGTTTTTT	CASSLEWGNTGELFF
TRBD1	TRBV5-1	NA	TRBJ2-7	TGCGCCAGCCGAAATCCGGGACAGGGTTACGAGCAGTACTTC	CASRNPGQGYEQYF
TRBD2	TRBV30	NA	TRBJ2-7	TGTGCCTGGAGAGGGACTAGCGGCGAGCAGTACTTC	CAWRGTSGEQYF
NA	TRBV4-2	NA	TRBJ1-2	TGTGCCAGCAGCCAAGCGGACAGCCGCTATGGCTACACCTTC	CASSQADSRYGYTF
TRBD1	TRBV7-9	NA	TRBJ1-4	TGTGCCAGCAGCAAAAGACAGGGAGGGGCAACTAATGAAAAACTGTTTTTT	CASSKRQGGATNEKLFF
NA	TRBV21-1	NA	TRBJ2-7	TGTGCCAGCAGCAAATGGAGAGGGGAGGGAGAGCAGTACTTC	CASSKWRGEGEQYF
NA	TRBV7-9	NA	TRBJ2-3	TGTGCCACAGGACGGGCGGGGAGCACAGATACGCAGTATTTT	CATGRAGSTDTQYF
TRBD2	TRBV30	once	TRBJ2-3	TGTGCCTGGACTAGCGGGGGCACAGATACGCAGTATTTT	CAWTSGGTDTQYF
NA	TRBV29-1	few	TRBJ2-1	TGCAGCGTTGATGGGGACTCCGGGGATGAGCAGTTCTTC	CSVDGDSGDEQFF
NA	TRBV30	NA	TRBJ2-7	TGTGCCTGGAGCCAGGCGCTTAGCGCCCACGAGCAGTACTTC	CAWSQALSAHEQYF
TRBD1	TRBV2	NA	TRBJ2-7	TGTGCCAGCGGCCAAGGGACAGCCAACGAGCAGTACTTC	CASGQGTANEQYF
NA	TRBV9	NA	TRBJ2-7	TGTGCCAGCAGCGCCGGTCGGGACGAGCAGTACTTC	CASSAGRDEQYF
TRBD2	TRBV29-1	NA	TRBJ2-4	TGCAGCGCGGGACCACTAGCGGGGGGTCATCAGTACTTC	CSAGPLAGGHQYF
NA	TRBV4-2	few	TRBJ2-2	TGTGCCAGCACCGAATATAACACCGGGGAGCTGTTTTTT	CASTEYNTGELFF
NA	TRBV4-1	NA	TRBJ1-4	TGCGCCAGCAGCCAAGTTCCAGGGCGGTTTGAAAAACTGTTTTTT	CASSQVPGRFEKLFF